Reported below is one T cell receptor (beta chain). Its antigen is currently unknown. This sample is part of a study of T cell responses to AZD1222 COVID-19 vaccine. The study, taken as a whole, reports: In the spike-specific TCR repertoire, nearly half reportedly target unmutated variant regions. Recipients of AZD1222 seropositive at baseline numbered only 6 or 7. Spike as a whole was targeted by vaccine-associated CD4 TCRs, dominant at 160-218 and 743-854. Receipt of two AZD1222 doses was followed by a rise in Spike-specific TCR breadth and depth.

The table came from immunoSEQ multiplex PCR; TCRdb's copy has only in-frame clones and leaves some out. Of about 180,000 clones listed, just under 90% are singletons. This receptor was taken from an adult who received the MenACWY meningococcal vaccine as a control. The sample was peripheral blood, taken 28 days after the second dose of the MenACWY control vaccine.

CDR3 sequence reads: CASSPPRQLTYEQYF. CDR3 coding DNA: TGTGCCAGCAGTCCCCCGAGACAGCTCACCTACGAGCAGTACTTC. J is TRBJ2-7 and V is TRBV28; possibly TRBD1 for D (5 bases). Trimming left V 5 bases short and J 2 bases short, with 16 bases between. The CDR3 contains 15 residues. Germline CDR1 MDHEN, CDR2 SYDVKM.